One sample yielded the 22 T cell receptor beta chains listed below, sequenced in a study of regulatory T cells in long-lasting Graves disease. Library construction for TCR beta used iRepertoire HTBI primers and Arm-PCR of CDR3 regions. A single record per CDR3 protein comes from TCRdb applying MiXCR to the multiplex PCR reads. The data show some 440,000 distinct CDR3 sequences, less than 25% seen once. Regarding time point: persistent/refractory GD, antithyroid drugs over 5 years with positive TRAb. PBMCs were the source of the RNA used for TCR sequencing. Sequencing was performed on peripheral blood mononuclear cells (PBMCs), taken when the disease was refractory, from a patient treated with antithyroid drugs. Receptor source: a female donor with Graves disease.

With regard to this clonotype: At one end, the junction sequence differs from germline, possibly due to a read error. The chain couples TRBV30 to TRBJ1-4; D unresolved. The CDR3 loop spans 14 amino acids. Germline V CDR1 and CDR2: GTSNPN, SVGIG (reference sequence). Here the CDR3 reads CAWCVPPLNEKLFF. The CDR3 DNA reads TGTGCCTGGTGTGTCCCACCGCTTAATGAAAAACTGTTTTTT. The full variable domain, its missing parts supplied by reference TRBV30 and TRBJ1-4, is SQTIHQWPATLVQPVGSPLSLECTVEGTSNPNLYWYRQAAGRGLQLLFYSVGIGQISSEVPQNLSASRPQDRQFILSSKKLLLSDSGFYLCAWCVPPLNEKLFFGSGTQLSVL.

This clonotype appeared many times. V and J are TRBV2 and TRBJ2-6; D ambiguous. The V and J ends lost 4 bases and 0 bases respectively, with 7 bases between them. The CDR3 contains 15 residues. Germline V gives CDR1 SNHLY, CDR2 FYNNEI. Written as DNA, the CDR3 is TGTGCCAGCAGTGTAGGGAACTCTGGGGCCAACGTCCTGACTTTC. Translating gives CASSVGNSGANVLTF.

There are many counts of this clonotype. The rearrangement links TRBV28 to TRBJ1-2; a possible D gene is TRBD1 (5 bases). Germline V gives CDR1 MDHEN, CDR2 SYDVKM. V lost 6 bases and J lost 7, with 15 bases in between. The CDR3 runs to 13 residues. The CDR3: CASSRRVIGGYTF. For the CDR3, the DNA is TGTGCCAGCAGCCGCAGGGTTATCGGTGGCTACACCTTC.

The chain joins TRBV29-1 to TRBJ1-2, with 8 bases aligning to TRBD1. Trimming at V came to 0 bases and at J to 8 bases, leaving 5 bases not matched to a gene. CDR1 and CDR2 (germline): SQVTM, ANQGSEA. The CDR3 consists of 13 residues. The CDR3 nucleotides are TGCAGCGTTGAAGAGGACAGGGTACAAGGCTACACCTTC. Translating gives CSVEEDRVQGYTF.

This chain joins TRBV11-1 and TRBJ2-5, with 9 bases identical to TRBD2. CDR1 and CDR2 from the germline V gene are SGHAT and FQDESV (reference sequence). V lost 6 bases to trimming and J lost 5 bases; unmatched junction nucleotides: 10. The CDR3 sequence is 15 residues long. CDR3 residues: CASSKTSGATETQYF. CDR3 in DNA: TGTGCCAGCAGTAAGACTAGCGGAGCAACGGAGACCCAGTACTTC.

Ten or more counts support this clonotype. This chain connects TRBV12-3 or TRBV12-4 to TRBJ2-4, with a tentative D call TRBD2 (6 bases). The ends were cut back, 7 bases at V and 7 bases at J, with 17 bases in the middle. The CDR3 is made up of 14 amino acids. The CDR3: CASNGAGRGNIQYF. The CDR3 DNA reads TGTGCCAGCAATGGGGCCGGGAGAGGGAACATTCAGTACTTC.

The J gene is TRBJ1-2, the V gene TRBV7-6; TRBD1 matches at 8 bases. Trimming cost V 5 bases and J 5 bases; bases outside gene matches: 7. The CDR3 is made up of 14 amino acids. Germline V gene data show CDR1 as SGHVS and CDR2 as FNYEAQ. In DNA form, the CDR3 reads TGTGCCAGCAGCCCAGAGACAGGGGCTTATGGCTACACCTTC. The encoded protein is CASSPETGAYGYTF.

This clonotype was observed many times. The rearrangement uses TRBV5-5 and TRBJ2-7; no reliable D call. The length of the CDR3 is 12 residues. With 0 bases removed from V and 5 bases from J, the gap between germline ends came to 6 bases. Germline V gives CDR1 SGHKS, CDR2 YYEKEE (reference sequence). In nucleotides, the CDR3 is TGTGCCAGCAGCTTGGTTCTCGACGAGCAGTACTTC. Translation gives CASSLVLDEQYF.

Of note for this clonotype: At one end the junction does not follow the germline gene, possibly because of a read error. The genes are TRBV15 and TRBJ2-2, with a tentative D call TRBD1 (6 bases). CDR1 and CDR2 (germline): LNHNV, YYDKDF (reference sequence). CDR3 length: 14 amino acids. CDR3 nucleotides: TGTGCCATCAGCAATTACAGGGAAACCGGGGAGCTGTTTTTT. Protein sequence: CAISNYRETGELFF.

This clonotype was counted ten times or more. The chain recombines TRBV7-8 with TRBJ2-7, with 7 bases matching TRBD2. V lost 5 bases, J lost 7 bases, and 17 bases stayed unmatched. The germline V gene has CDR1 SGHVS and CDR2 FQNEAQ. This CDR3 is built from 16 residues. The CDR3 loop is CASSTLASGYGGEQYF. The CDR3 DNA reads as TGTGCCAGCAGCACCCTAGCTAGCGGTTACGGAGGAGAGCAGTACTTC.

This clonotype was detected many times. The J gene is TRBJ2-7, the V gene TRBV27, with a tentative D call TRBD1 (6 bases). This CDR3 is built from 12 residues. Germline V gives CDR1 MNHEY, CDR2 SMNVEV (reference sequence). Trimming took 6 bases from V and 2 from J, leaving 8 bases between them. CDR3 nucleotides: TGTGCCAGCAGCGGGGACACCTACGAGCAGTACTTC. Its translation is CASSGDTYEQYF.

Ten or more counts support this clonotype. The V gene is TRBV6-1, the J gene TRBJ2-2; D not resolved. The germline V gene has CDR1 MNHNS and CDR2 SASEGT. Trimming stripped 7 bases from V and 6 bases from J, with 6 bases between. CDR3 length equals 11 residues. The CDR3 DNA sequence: TGTGCCAGCAAGATGCCCGGGGAGCTGTTTTTT. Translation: CASKMPGELFF.

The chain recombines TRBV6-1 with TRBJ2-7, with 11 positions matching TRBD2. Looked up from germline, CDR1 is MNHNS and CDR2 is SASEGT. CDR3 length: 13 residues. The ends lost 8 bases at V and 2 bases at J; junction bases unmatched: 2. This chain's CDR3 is CASQTSGTYEQYF. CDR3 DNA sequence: TGTGCCAGCCAGACTAGCGGGACCTACGAGCAGTACTTC.

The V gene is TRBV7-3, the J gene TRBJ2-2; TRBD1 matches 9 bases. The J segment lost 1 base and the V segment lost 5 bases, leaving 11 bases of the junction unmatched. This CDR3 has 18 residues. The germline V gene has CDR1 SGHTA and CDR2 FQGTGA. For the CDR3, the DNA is TGTGCCAGCAGCCCGCACCGGGGACAGGGCGGGAACACCGGGGAGCTGTTTTTT. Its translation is CASSPHRGQGGNTGELFF.

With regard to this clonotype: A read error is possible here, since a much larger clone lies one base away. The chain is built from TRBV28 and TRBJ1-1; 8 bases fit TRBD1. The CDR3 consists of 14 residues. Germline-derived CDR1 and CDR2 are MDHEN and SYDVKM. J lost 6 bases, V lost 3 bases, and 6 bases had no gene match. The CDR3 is CASSLTGASAEAFF. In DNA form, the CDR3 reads TGTGCCAGCAGTTTGACAGGGGCTAGCGCTGAAGCTTTCTTT.

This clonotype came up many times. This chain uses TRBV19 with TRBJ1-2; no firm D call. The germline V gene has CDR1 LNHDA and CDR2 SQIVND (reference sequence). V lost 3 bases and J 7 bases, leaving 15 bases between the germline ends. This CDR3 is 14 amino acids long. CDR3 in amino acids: CASSIVSAVGGYTF. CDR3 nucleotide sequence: TGTGCCAGTAGTATTGTGTCGGCAGTTGGTGGCTACACCTTC.

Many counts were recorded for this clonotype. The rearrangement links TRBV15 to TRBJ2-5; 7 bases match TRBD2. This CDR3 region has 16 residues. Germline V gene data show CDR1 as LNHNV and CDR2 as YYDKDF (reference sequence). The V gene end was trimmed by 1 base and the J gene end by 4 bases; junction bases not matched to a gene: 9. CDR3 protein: CATSRGGTTSGETQYF. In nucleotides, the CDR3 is TGTGCCACCAGCAGAGGCGGGACTACATCCGGAGAGACCCAGTACTTC. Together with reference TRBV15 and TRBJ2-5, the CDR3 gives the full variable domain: DAMVIQNPRYQVTQFGKPVTLSCSQTLNHNVMYWYQQKSSQAPKLLFHYYDKDFNNEADTPDNFQSRRPNTSFCFLDIRSPGLGDTAMYLCATSRGGTTSGETQYFGPGTRLLVL.

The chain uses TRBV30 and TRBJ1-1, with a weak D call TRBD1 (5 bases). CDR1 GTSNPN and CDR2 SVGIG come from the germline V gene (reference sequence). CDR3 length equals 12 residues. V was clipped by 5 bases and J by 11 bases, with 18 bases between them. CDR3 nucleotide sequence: TGTGCCTGGTCCCCGGGGGGAGGAAAGGCTTTCTTT. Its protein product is CAWSPGGGKAFF.

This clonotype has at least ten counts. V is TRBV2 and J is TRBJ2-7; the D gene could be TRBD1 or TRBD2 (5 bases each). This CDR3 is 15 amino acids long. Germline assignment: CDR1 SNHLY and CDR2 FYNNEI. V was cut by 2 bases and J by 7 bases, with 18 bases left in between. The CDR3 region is CASSETGTNWKEQYF. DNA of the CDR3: TGTGCCAGCAGTGAAACGGGGACCAACTGGAAAGAGCAGTACTTC.

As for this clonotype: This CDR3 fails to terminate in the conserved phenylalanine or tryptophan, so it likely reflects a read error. The CDR3 spells CASSLEQGGETQYL. The DNA for the CDR3 is TGTGCCAGCAGTTTAGAACAGGGAGGTGAGACCCAGTACCTC. The V call is TRBV12-3 or TRBV12-4, the J call TRBJ2-5; D tentatively fits TRBD1 or TRBD2 (6 bases each). V lost 1 base and J lost 5, with 11 bases in between. CDR3 size: 14 residues.

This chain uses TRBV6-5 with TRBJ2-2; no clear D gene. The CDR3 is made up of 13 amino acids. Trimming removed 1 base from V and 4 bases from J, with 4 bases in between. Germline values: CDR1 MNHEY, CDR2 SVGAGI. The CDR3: CASSYFGTGELFF. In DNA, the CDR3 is TGTGCCAGCAGTTACTTCGGCACCGGGGAGCTGTTTTTT.

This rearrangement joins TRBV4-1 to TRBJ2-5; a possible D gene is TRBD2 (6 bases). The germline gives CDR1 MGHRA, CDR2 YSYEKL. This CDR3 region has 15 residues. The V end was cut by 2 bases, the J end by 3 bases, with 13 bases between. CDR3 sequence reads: CASSQLNQREETQYF. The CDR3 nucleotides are TGCGCCAGCAGCCAATTGAATCAGCGGGAAGAGACCCAGTACTTC.